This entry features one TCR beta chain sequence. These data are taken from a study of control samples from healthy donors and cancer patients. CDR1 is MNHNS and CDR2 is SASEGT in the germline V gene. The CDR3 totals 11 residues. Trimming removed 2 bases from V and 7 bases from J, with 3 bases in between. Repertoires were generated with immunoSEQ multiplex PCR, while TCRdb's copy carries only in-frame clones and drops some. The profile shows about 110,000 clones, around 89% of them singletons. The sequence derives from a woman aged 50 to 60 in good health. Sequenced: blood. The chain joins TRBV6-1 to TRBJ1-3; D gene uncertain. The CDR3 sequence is CASSEWNTIYF. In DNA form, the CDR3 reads TGTGCCAGCAGTGAATGGAACACCATATATTTT.